Reported below is one TCR beta chain. Source study methods: Amplification of reference gene primers provided the estimated nucleated cell counts. Profiled with immunoSEQ multiplex PCR; TCRdb holds only in-frame clones, not every one. V, J and clone size reflect that table, while D and trimming were determined from the DNA. The repertoire holds about 91,000 clones, with almost 90% as singletons. This specimen belongs to a study of blood T cell repertoires in COVID-19. Study in general: Some COVID-19 samples were acute and others convalescent; all came from the United States, Italy and Spain. In each case, the material was cDNA or gDNA derived from T cells, B-cell-depleted T cells, or PBMCs.

Sequenced material: peripheral blood. The clonotype comes from a woman in her 70s with acute or convalescent COVID-19.

The CDR3 DNA reads as TGTGCCAGCAGCTCAACCGGGACAGGGGAGAACACCGGGGAGCTGTTTTTT. Translating it yields CASSSTGTGENTGELFF. J is TRBJ2-2 and V is TRBV5-4; 10 nucleotides match TRBD1. The CDR3 consists of 17 residues. V lost 3 bases, J lost 1 base, and 6 bases stayed unmatched. The germline V gene encodes CDR1 SGHNT and CDR2 YYREEE (reference sequence).